This T cell receptor (beta chain) was retrieved from a study of blood T cell repertoires in COVID-19. Looking at the study overall: Collection of acute and convalescent COVID-19 samples took place in the United States, Italy and Spain. PBMCs, B-cell-depleted T cells, or T cells provided the cDNA or gDNA that made up the material.

In the source study's methods: For nucleated cells, counts were estimated from reference gene primer amplification. Profiled with immunoSEQ multiplex PCR; TCRdb holds only in-frame clones, not every one. Clonal size and the V and J genes are those of that table, whereas D and trimming came from the DNA. The table records around 72,000 clones, over 80% of them present only once. The germline V gene has CDR1 KGHSH and CDR2 LQKENI. Trimming took 3 bases from V and 7 from J, leaving 13 bases between them. CDR3 length equals 15 residues. The chain uses TRBV18 and TRBJ1-6; possibly TRBD1 for D (6 bases). The TCR originated in a woman in her fifties or sixties with acute or convalescent COVID-19. Sequencing input: peripheral blood. CDR3 sequence: CASSPSQGRNSPLHF. Written as DNA, the CDR3 is TGTGCCAGCTCACCTAGCCAGGGGCGGAATTCACCCCTCCACTTT.